One sample yielded the 30 T cell receptor beta chains listed below, sequenced in a study of vaccination effects on CD4 cells after COVID-19. The assay was immunoSEQ multiplex PCR, and TCRdb's table has in-frame clones only and misses some. This sample yields under 35,000 clones, of which approximately 71% are seen a single time; roughly 9% belongs to the top ten. In the ViraFEST assay, antigen-specific CD4+ clonotypes were identified by expansion after peptide-pool stimulation. CD4+ T cells were isolated after less than 13 days of culture. As their vaccination, participants received two doses of either BNT162b2 or mRNA-1273. Their antigen targets remain unknown. The specimen comprised CD4+ T cells from PBMCs cultured with HCoV-NL63 spike peptides, sampled after COVID-19 vaccination. The receptor set was obtained from a human donor who received a COVID-19 vaccine.

The V gene is TRBV12-3 or TRBV12-4, the J gene TRBJ2-1; D possibly corresponds to TRBD2 (5 bases). The CDR3 contains 11 residues. Trimming took 5 bases from V and 14 from J, leaving 13 bases between them. CDR3 residues: CASSRGPRKFF. CDR3 DNA sequence: TGTGCCAGCAGTCGCGGGCCCCGTAAGTTCTTC.

This chain uses TRBV12-1 with TRBJ2-4; the table calls TRBD2, which could not be checked here. TRBV12-1 is given as a pseudogene. The CDR3 loop spans 13 amino acids. The CDR3 spells CASSFELTDIQYF. The CDR3 DNA follows: TGTGCCAGCAGCTTTGAGCTAACGGACATTCAGTACTTC.

CDR3 sequence: CASSPPYDPSGRWQYF. The CDR3 DNA is TGTGCCAGCTCACCACCGTATGATCCTAGCGGGAGGTGGCAGTACTTC. This chain links TRBV18 with TRBJ2-7, with 11 bases aligning to TRBD2. CDR1 and CDR2 from the germline V gene are KGHSH and LQKENI. The length of the CDR3 is 16 residues. V lost 0 bases and J lost 9; bases outside the gene matches: 10. Drawing the rest from reference TRBV18 and TRBJ2-7, the complete variable domain is NAGVMQNPRHLVRRRGQEARLRCSPMKGHSHVYWYRQLPEEGLKFMVYLQKENIIDESGMPKERFSAEFPKEGPSILRIQQVVRGDSAAYFCASSPPYDPSGRWQYFGPGTRLTVT.

The V and J genes are TRBV2 and TRBJ2-2; D unresolved. Germline loops: CDR1 SNHLY, CDR2 FYNNEI. Trimming removed 7 bases from V and 6 bases from J, with 24 bases in between. This CDR3 spans 17 amino acids. In DNA, the CDR3 is TGTGCCAGCAAAGCCCAAACACTACCTCAATCGTCCGGGGAGCTGTTTTTT. This translates into CASKAQTLPQSSGELFF. Full variable domain (outside the CDR3, taken from reference TRBV2 and TRBJ2-2): EPEVTQTPSHQVTQMGQEVILRCVPISNHLYFYWYRQILGQKVEFLVSFYNNEISEKSEIFDDQFSVERPDGSNFTLKIRSTKLEDSAMYFCASKAQTLPQSSGELFFGEGSRLTVL.

The gene calls are TRBV5-4 and TRBJ1-3; the D is unclear. Between the trimmed V and J ends, which lost 0 bases and 2 bases, there was a span of 9 bases. CDR3 size: 15 residues. Germline-derived CDR1 and CDR2 are SGHNT and YYREEE (reference sequence). CDR3 bases: TGTGCCAGCAGCTTGGGCGGTCAGACTGGAAACACCATATATTTT. Translating it yields CASSLGGQTGNTIYF.

The V call is TRBV12-3 or TRBV12-4, the J call TRBJ2-5; the D is unclear. V lost 5 bases and J lost 3, with 7 bases in between. The CDR3 contains 12 residues. The CDR3 here is CASSRTEETQYF. The DNA for the CDR3 is TGTGCCAGCAGTCGGACGGAAGAGACCCAGTACTTC.

This rearrangement joins TRBV6-5 to TRBJ1-2, with TRBD1 identical over 9 bases. Germline CDR1 is MNHEY and CDR2 is SVGAGI. CDR3 length equals 14 residues. The ends lost 6 bases at V and 7 bases at J; junction bases unmatched: 9. The CDR3 protein is CASSRDRATPGYTF. CDR3 sequence (DNA): TGTGCCAGCAGCCGGGACAGGGCCACCCCTGGCTACACCTTC.

This clone was detected only a few times. The same CDR3 is also encoded by other DNA sequences in this sample. The chain combines TRBV6-5 with TRBJ1-2; 11 bases align to TRBD1. Trimming cost V 0 bases and J 4 bases; bases outside gene matches: 4. Germline V CDR1 and CDR2: MNHEY, SVGAGI. CDR3 size: 16 residues. CDR3 DNA: TGTGCCAGCAGTTACTCGAGGACAGGGGGCGGCTATGGCTACACCTTC. Protein sequence: CASSYSRTGGGYGYTF.

The chain has TRBV2 and TRBJ1-5; maybe TRBD1 (5 bases). The CDR3 has 14 amino acids. V lost 4 bases, J lost 7 bases, and 14 bases lay in between. In germline, CDR1 is SNHLY, CDR2 FYNNEI. DNA for the CDR3: TGTGCCAGCAGTGGAGGAGGGGCACGGCAGCCCCAGCATTTT. Translated, it gives CASSGGGARQPQHF.

This clone was recorded only once. This chain connects TRBV29-1 to TRBJ2-5, with a tentative D call TRBD1 (6 bases). V lost 4 bases and J 5 bases, leaving 11 bases between the germline ends. This CDR3 contains 12 residues. CDR1 is SQVTM, CDR2 ANQGSEA, per germline. The CDR3 loop reads CSVVSGVETQYF. The CDR3 DNA sequence: TGCAGCGTTGTTTCAGGGGTGGAGACCCAGTACTTC.

The chain uses TRBV19 and TRBJ1-2; D unresolved. Germline V gives CDR1 LNHDA, CDR2 SQIVND (reference sequence). CDR3 length: 13 residues. Trimming cost V 3 bases and J 2 bases, with 7 bases left between them. Written as DNA, the CDR3 is TGTGCCAGTAGTATCGCCCTAAACTATGGCTACACCTTC. The encoded protein is CASSIALNYGYTF. Combining the CDR3 with reference TRBV19 and TRBJ1-2 gives the whole variable domain DGGITQSPKYLFRKEGQNVTLSCEQNLNHDAMYWYRQDPGQGLRLIYYSQIVNDFQKGDIAEGYSVSREKKESFPLTVTSAQKNPTAFYLCASSIALNYGYTFGSGTRLTVV.

J is TRBJ1-1 and V is TRBV19; D is unresolved. The germline V gene has CDR1 LNHDA and CDR2 SQIVND (reference sequence). The CDR3 covers 16 residues. The V and J ends lost 4 bases and 0 bases respectively, with 15 bases between them. CDR3 nucleotides: TGTGCCAGTAGTACTCGACCCGGATCGATGAACACTGAAGCTTTCTTT. It translates to CASSTRPGSMNTEAFF.

The chain combines TRBV2 with TRBJ2-1, with D maybe TRBD2 (5 bases). With 6 bases removed from V and 7 bases from J, the gap between germline ends came to 13 bases. Germline CDR1 SNHLY, CDR2 FYNNEI. The CDR3 is made up of 13 amino acids. CDR3 nucleotide sequence: TGTGCCAGCAGAGAGGGCCATCGGAATGAGCAGTTCTTC. Encoded protein: CASREGHRNEQFF.

V is TRBV15 and J is TRBJ1-5; 10 bases map to TRBD1. There are 17 residues in the CDR3. CDR1 is LNHNV, CDR2 YYDKDF, per germline (reference sequence). V was clipped by 5 bases and J by 2 bases; unmatched bases: 9. CDR3: CATSRDRGGRGNQPQHF. CDR3 sequence (DNA): TGTGCCACCAGCCGGGACAGGGGAGGGAGAGGCAATCAGCCCCAGCATTTT.

This clone was observed a few times. V and J are TRBV6-5 and TRBJ2-7; 13 positions match TRBD2. After removal of 6 bases from V and 3 bases from J, the junction contained 5 bases not matched to a gene. The CDR3 loop spans 15 amino acids. Germline V CDR1 and CDR2: MNHEY, SVGAGI. CDR3 DNA: TGTGCCAGCAGATCACTAGCGGGAGGGCACTACGAGCAGTACTTC. Its protein is CASRSLAGGHYEQYF.

The V and J genes are TRBV6-5 and TRBJ1-1, with D perhaps TRBD1 (6 bases). The CDR3 runs 14 residues. V lost 2 bases, J lost 6 bases, and 13 bases lay in between. Germline V lookup: CDR1 MNHEY, CDR2 SVGAGI. CDR3 coding DNA: TGTGCCAGCAGTTACGGCCAGGGGCTGGCTGAAGCTTTCTTT. It is translated as CASSYGQGLAEAFF.

V gene TRBV12-1 combines with J gene TRBJ1-2; TRBD1 is the table's D call, not checked against the DNA. TRBV12-1 is a pseudogene locus. The CDR3 covers 14 residues. The CDR3, as DNA: TGTGCCAGCAGCTTTGCCCAGGGGGGCTATGGCTACACCTTC. This codes for CASSFAQGGYGYTF.

This chain joins TRBV5-1 and TRBJ2-3, with D tentatively TRBD2 (6 bases). Trimming cost V 2 bases and J 2 bases, with 12 bases left between them. The CDR3 is 15 amino acids. Germline CDR1 reads SGHRS; CDR2 reads YFSETQ. CDR3 sequence (DNA): TGCGCCAGCAGCTTCGGGGACTCGCACACAGATACGCAGTATTTT. This gives the protein CASSFGDSHTDTQYF.

A few counts support this clone. V and J are TRBV10-1 and TRBJ2-1; D might be TRBD1 or TRBD2, each matching 6 bases. Germline V gene sequence: CDR1 WNHNN, CDR2 SYGVQD (reference sequence). CDR3 length: 15 residues. V was shortened by 1 base and J by 8 bases, with 15 bases between the two germline ends. Here the CDR3 DNA reads TGCGCCAGCAGTGAGTTAGAGGGGGGCAGGGATGAGCAGTTCTTC. This codes for CASSELEGGRDEQFF.

The chain recombines TRBV18 with TRBJ2-3, with a possible D match to TRBD1 (6 bases). Trimming removed 3 bases at V and 5 bases at J, with 12 bases between. This CDR3 contains 14 residues. Germline V gives CDR1 KGHSH, CDR2 LQKENI. The CDR3 nucleotides read TGTGCCAGCTCACCGGGGCCAGGGGTAGATACGCAGTATTTT. Its translation is CASSPGPGVDTQYF.

The genes are TRBV10-3 and TRBJ2-2, with 7 bases fitting TRBD2. Germline V CDR1 and CDR2: ENHRY, SYGVKD. The CDR3 contains 15 residues. J lost 3 bases, V lost 10 bases, and 11 bases had no gene match. The CDR3 region is CATKREGQDTGELFF. CDR3 bases: TGTGCCACCAAAAGGGAGGGGCAGGACACCGGGGAGCTGTTTTTT.

The V call is TRBV5-4, the J call TRBJ2-5; 12 bases are a match to TRBD1. Germline values: CDR1 SGHNT, CDR2 YYREEE (reference sequence). The CDR3 has 17 amino acids. V dropped 1 base and J dropped 1; count of bases not matched to a gene: 5. For the CDR3, the DNA is TGTGCCAGCAGCTTGACCGGGACAGGGGGCTTCCAAGAGACCCAGTACTTC. It specifies CASSLTGTGGFQETQYF.

There are a few counts of this clone. The CDR3 sequence: CASSAAGGVYNEQFF. Here the CDR3 DNA reads TGTGCCAGCAGCGCGGCGGGAGGCGTCTACAATGAGCAGTTCTTC. The chain joins TRBV4-2 to TRBJ2-1, with 8 positions matching TRBD2. Germline V gene data show CDR1 as LGHNA and CDR2 as YNFKEQ. V lost 5 bases, J lost 3 bases, and 6 bases stayed unmatched. This CDR3 region has 15 residues.

V gene TRBV18 combines with J gene TRBJ2-3; TRBD2 agrees at 8 bases. V lost 3 bases to trimming and J lost 7 bases; unmatched junction nucleotides: 12. The CDR3 runs 16 residues. Per the germline V gene, CDR1 is KGHSH and CDR2 is LQKENI. Written as DNA, the CDR3 is TGTGCCAGCTCACCTATAGGACTAGCTGAAGGGAATACGCAGTATTTT. Protein sequence: CASSPIGLAEGNTQYF.

The chain couples TRBV6-1 to TRBJ1-1, with D possibly matching TRBD1 (6 bases). This CDR3 contains 15 residues. Germline CDR1 reads MNHNS; CDR2 reads SASEGT. V lost 2 bases and J lost 2, with 12 bases in between. CDR3 region: CASSERGDFNTEAFF. Here the CDR3 DNA reads TGTGCCAGCAGTGAAAGGGGGGATTTCAACACTGAAGCTTTCTTT.

The chain joins TRBV10-3 to TRBJ1-2, with a tentative D call TRBD1 (5 bases). The V end was cut by 4 bases, the J end by 4 bases, with 16 bases between. Germline V lookup: CDR1 ENHRY, CDR2 SYGVKD. This CDR3 region has 15 residues. The CDR3 region has the DNA TGTGCCATCAGTGCCAGCGGGGTCAGGGCCTATGGCTACACCTTC. Its translation: CAISASGVRAYGYTF.

The chain couples TRBV19 to TRBJ2-2; D possibly corresponds to TRBD1 (6 bases). Germline V gene sequence: CDR1 LNHDA, CDR2 SQIVND (reference sequence). Trimming shortened V by 0 bases and J by 7 bases, and 6 bases separated the two germline ends. The CDR3 is 13 residues long. The CDR3 sequence is CASSIEGHGELFF. CDR3 DNA sequence: TGTGCCAGTAGTATAGAGGGACACGGGGAGCTGTTTTTT.

The chain recombines TRBV18 with TRBJ2-1, with a possible D match to TRBD2 (6 bases). The CDR3 loop spans 14 amino acids. V was cut by 1 base and J by 6 bases, with 10 bases left in between. CDR1 and CDR2 (germline): KGHSH, LQKENI. CDR3 amino acids: CASSPLLGGNEQFF. The CDR3 nucleotides read TGTGCCAGCTCACCACTCTTGGGGGGCAATGAGCAGTTCTTC.

This clone was observed a single time. The V call is TRBV18, the J call TRBJ2-7; no clear D gene. Trimming stripped 0 bases from V and 3 bases from J, with 6 bases between. The CDR3 extends over 13 amino acids. Germline lookup yields CDR1 KGHSH and CDR2 LQKENI. The CDR3 is CASSPPSVYEQYF. DNA for the CDR3: TGTGCCAGCTCACCACCGTCAGTCTACGAGCAGTACTTC. Supplemented by reference TRBV18 and TRBJ2-7, the full variable domain reads NAGVMQNPRHLVRRRGQEARLRCSPMKGHSHVYWYRQLPEEGLKFMVYLQKENIIDESGMPKERFSAEFPKEGPSILRIQQVVRGDSAAYFCASSPPSVYEQYFGPGTRLTVT.

The chain combines TRBV19 with TRBJ2-1, with D possibly matching TRBD1 (6 bases). V was trimmed by 1 base and J by 0 bases, leaving 7 bases between them. The CDR3 consists of 15 residues. The germline V gene has CDR1 LNHDA and CDR2 SQIVND (reference sequence). This CDR3 reads CASSIGGGSYNEQFF. The CDR3 coding sequence is TGTGCCAGTAGTATAGGAGGGGGCTCCTACAATGAGCAGTTCTTC.